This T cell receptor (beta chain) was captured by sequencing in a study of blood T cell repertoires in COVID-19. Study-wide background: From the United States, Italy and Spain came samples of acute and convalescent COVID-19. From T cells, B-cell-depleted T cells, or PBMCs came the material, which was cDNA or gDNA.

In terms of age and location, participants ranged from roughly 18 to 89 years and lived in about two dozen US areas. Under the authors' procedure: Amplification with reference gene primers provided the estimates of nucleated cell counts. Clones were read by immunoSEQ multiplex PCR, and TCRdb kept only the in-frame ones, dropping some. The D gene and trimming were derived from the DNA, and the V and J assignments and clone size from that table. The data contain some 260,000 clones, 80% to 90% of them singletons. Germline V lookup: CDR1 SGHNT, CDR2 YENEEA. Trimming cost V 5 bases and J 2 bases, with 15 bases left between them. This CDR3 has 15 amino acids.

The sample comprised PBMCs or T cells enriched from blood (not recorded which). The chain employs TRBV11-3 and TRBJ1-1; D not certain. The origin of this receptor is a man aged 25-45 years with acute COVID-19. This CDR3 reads CASSDDSRGNTEAFF. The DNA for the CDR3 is TGTGCCAGCAGCGACGATTCCCGAGGAAACACTGAAGCTTTCTTT.